Shown below are 11 T cell receptor beta chains from a single sample sequenced in a study of breast tumors, draining lymph nodes, adjacent tissues. One entry per CDR3 protein, called by TCRdb with MiXCR from the multiplex PCR reads. The sample lists some 150,000 distinct CDR3 sequences, about 34% seen once, with around 3.5% in the top ten. The lymph nodes were axillary draining lymph nodes from breast cancer patients. The specimen sequenced was axillary lymph node tissue. The receptors were sampled from a female donor with breast cancer. Some clones in this sample may be carry-over from other donors' samples.

This clonotype appeared many times. In nucleotides, the CDR3 is TGCGCCAGCAGCCAAGAGGGGTACACAGATACGCAGTATTTT. This gives the protein CASSQEGYTDTQYF. The genes are TRBV4-3 and TRBJ2-3; D remains ambiguous. CDR1 LGHNA and CDR2 YSLEER come from the germline V gene. V lost 0 bases, J lost 2 bases, and 6 bases lay in between. The CDR3 is 14 amino acids.

The chain joins TRBV20-1 to TRBJ1-5, with D perhaps TRBD1 (5 bases). Trimming took 3 bases from V and 11 from J, leaving 20 bases between them. Germline assignment: CDR1 DFQATT and CDR2 SNEGSKA (reference sequence). CDR3 length equals 14 residues. The CDR3 region is CSARGTSGKETQHF. The CDR3 DNA sequence: TGCAGTGCTAGGGGGACTAGCGGGAAAGAGACCCAGCATTTT.

CDR3 nucleotides: TGCAGTGCTAGCGCAGGGACAGGCTGGTACGAGCAGTACTTC. Protein sequence: CSASAGTGWYEQYF. This rearrangement joins TRBV20-1 to TRBJ2-7, with TRBD1 matching 8 bases. V shed 3 bases and J 4 bases; nucleotides not matched to a gene: 8. There are 14 residues in the CDR3. Germline V gene data show CDR1 as DFQATT and CDR2 as SNEGSKA (reference sequence).

This clonotype showed up many times. The rearrangement uses TRBV27 and TRBJ2-3; D is ambiguous. The CDR3 runs to 13 residues. V was pared by 5 bases and J by 0 bases, with 6 bases between. Germline values: CDR1 MNHEY, CDR2 SMNVEV (reference sequence). CDR3 coding DNA: TGTGCCAGCAGTCCCTACAGCACAGATACGCAGTATTTT. Translation: CASSPYSTDTQYF.

This clonotype was recorded at least ten times. V gene TRBV5-1 combines with J gene TRBJ1-4; 9 bases agree with TRBD1. The germline gives CDR1 SGHRS, CDR2 YFSETQ. This CDR3 spans 15 amino acids. With 2 bases clipped from V and 5 bases from J, the junction kept 4 bases outside the gene matches. The chain's CDR3 is CASSLNRGRNEKLFF. For the CDR3, the DNA is TGCGCCAGCAGCTTAAACAGGGGGCGCAATGAAAAACTGTTTTTT.

In this sample, this clonotype turned up a few times. The chain is built from TRBV11-2 and TRBJ2-5; D is ambiguous. Germline assignment: CDR1 SGHAT and CDR2 FQNNGV. Trimming pared 3 bases from V and 5 bases from J, leaving 16 bases between. The CDR3 extends over 15 amino acids. The CDR3 protein is CASSLGSTTTETQYF. CDR3 sequence (DNA): TGTGCCAGCAGCTTGGGGTCTACTACCACGGAGACCCAGTACTTC.

This clonotype was observed at least ten times. The chain has TRBV11-1 and TRBJ1-6, with no clear D. Trimming took 5 bases from V and 7 from J, leaving 24 bases between them. This CDR3 region has 18 residues. CDR1 and CDR2 (germline): SGHAT, FQDESV (reference sequence). For the CDR3, the DNA is TGTGCCAGCAGCCACGGGAAGAGGAGAGCGGCTCAAAATTCACCCCTCCACTTT. Amino acids: CASSHGKRRAAQNSPLHF.

A remark on this clonotype: The germline gene is not matched at one end of the junction; a read error may be the cause. The genes are TRBV5-1 and TRBJ2-1; 9 nucleotides match TRBD2. From germline, CDR1 is SGHRS and CDR2 YFSETQ. This CDR3 is built from 17 residues. CDR3 sequence reads: CASNLMLAGGLYDEQFF. The CDR3 coding sequence is TGCGCCAGCAACTTGATGCTTGCGGGGGGGTTATACGATGAGCAGTTCTTC.

The J gene is TRBJ2-1, the V gene TRBV29-1, with a tentative D call TRBD2 (6 bases). Germline assignment: CDR1 SQVTM and CDR2 ANQGSEA. The CDR3 has 12 amino acids. V was clipped by 7 bases and J by 9 bases, with 16 bases between them. The chain's CDR3 is CSALRDSIEQFF. The DNA of the CDR3 is TGCAGCGCCCTCCGGGACTCGATTGAGCAGTTCTTC.

V gene TRBV28 combines with J gene TRBJ2-2; D perhaps matches TRBD2 (6 bases). Trimming removed 3 bases from V and 1 base from J, with 18 bases in between. Looked up from germline, CDR1 is MDHEN and CDR2 is SYDVKM. This CDR3 is 18 amino acids long. The CDR3 DNA reads as TGTGCCAGCAGTTTCTCTAGACTAGTTTCCTTGAACACCGGGGAGCTGTTTTTT. Its translation is CASSFSRLVSLNTGELFF.

The J gene is TRBJ2-2, the V gene TRBV7-2, with D uncertain. The ends were cut back, 2 bases at V and 3 bases at J, with 7 bases in the middle. This CDR3 is built from 14 residues. Looked up from germline, CDR1 is SGHTA and CDR2 is FQGNSA. CDR3 sequence reads: CASSLLLHTGELFF. CDR3 coding DNA: TGTGCCAGCAGCTTATTACTCCACACCGGGGAGCTGTTTTTT.